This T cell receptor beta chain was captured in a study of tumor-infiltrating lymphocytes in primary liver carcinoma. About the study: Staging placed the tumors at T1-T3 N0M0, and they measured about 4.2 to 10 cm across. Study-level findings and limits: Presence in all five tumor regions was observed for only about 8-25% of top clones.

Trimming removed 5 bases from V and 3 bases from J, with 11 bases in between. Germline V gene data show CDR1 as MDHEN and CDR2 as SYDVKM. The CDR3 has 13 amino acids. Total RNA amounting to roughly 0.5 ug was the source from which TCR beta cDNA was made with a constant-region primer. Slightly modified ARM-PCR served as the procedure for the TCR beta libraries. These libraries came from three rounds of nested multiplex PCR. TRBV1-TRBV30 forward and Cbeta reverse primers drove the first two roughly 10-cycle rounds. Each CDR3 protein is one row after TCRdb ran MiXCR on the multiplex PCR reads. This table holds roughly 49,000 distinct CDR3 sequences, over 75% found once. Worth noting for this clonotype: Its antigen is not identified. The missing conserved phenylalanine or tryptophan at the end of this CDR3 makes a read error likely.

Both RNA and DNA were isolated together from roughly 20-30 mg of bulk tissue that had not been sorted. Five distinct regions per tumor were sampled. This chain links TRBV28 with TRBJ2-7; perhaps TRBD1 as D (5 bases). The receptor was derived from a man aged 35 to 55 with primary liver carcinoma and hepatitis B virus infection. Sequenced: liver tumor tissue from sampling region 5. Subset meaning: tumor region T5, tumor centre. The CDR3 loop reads CASSPGHDYEQYL. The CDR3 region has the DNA TGTGCCAGCAGTCCCGGACATGACTACGAGCAGTACTTA.